This entry is about one TCR beta chain. Its antigen is not identified. J lost 7 bases, V lost 5 bases, and 5 bases had no gene match. CDR3 length: 13 residues. CDR1 and CDR2 (germline): SGHDN, FVKESK. This specimen comes from a study of radiation and T cells in renal cell carcinoma. Profiled with immunoSEQ multiplex PCR; TCRdb holds only in-frame clones, not every one. The data contain 100,000 to 150,000 clones, around 90% of them singletons. The study's findings and limits: Without pretreatment biopsies, baseline tumor clonotype presence was undetermined.

The time point is: blood 2 weeks post-SBRT. Treatment noted: 15 Gy SBRT to primary tumor, nephrectomy 4 weeks later. Serial blood draws occurred at baseline and 2 and 4 weeks post-SBRT. The sequence was collected from a woman in her 70s with renal cell carcinoma. This sample comprised blood, obtained from a patient whose treatment included radiotherapy and nephrectomy. This rearrangement joins TRBV14 to TRBJ1-2; 9 positions agree with TRBD1. CDR3 DNA sequence: TGTGCCAGCAGCGTAAAGACAGGGGGTGGCTACACCTTC. It specifies CASSVKTGGGYTF.